A selection of T cell receptor beta chains follows, all from one sample in a study of blood T cell repertoires in COVID-19. This table comes from immunoSEQ multiplex PCR, and its TCRdb copy is limited to in-frame clones, with some not included. The table has 150,000 to 200,000 clones, approximately 85% seen once. Material: PBMCs or T cells enriched from blood (not recorded which). These receptors were collected from a man aged 35 to 55 who had recovered from COVID-19. Both conserved end residues are part of each CDR3. Each record gives: V gene, CDR3 length, J gene, clone size, D gene, CDR3 protein, CDR3 DNA. A D gene is named only where the DNA matches it firmly. Expanded clones get a size class; other rows say once, few or many, or leave the size out.

>TRBV28|17|TRBJ1-1|.|TRBD1
CASSLSGTGNLYTEAFF
TGTGCCAGCAGTTTGTCCGGGACAGGGAACTTGTACACTGAAGCTTTCTTT
>TRBV7-9|12|TRBJ1-1|.|.
CAIWTPNTEAFF
TGTGCTATTTGGACACCGAACACTGAAGCTTTCTTT
>TRBV6-5|14|TRBJ2-6|few|.
CASNLGRGANVLTF
TGTGCCAGCAATCTGGGCCGTGGGGCCAACGTCCTGACTTTC
>TRBV2|13|TRBJ1-5|.|TRBD1
CASSEQGVEPQHF
TGTGCCAGCAGTGAACAGGGGGTAGAGCCCCAGCATTTT
>TRBV5-5|14|TRBJ2-7|.|TRBD1
CASSLTGATYEQYF
TGTGCCAGCAGCTTGACAGGGGCAACCTACGAGCAGTACTTC
>TRBV7-2|16|TRBJ2-1|.|.
CASSLAGGLVRNEQFF
TGTGCCAGCAGCTTAGCAGGTGGGCTCGTTAGGAATGAGCAGTTCTTC
>TRBV19|17|TRBJ1-5|few|TRBD1
CASSISRDRYSNQPQHF
TGTGCCAGTAGTATCTCGCGGGACAGGTATAGCAATCAGCCCCAGCATTTT
>TRBV11-2|15|TRBJ2-3|.|TRBD1
CASSPGQLGTDTQYF
TGTGCCAGCAGCCCGGGACAGTTAGGCACAGATACGCAGTATTTT
>TRBV6-5|13|TRBJ1-1|once|.
CASSYFGDTEAFF
TGTGCCAGCAGTTACTTCGGGGACACTGAAGCTTTCTTT
>TRBV5-8|12|TRBJ1-1|few|.
CASSFVDRLAFF
TGTGCCAGCAGCTTCGTCGACAGGCTGGCTTTCTTT
>TRBV12-3/TRBV12-4|13|TRBJ1-6|.|.
CASSRAEGSPLHF
TGTGCCAGCAGTCGGGCCGAGGGTTCACCCCTCCACTTT
>TRBV7-8|14|TRBJ2-2|.|TRBD2
CASKRRESTGELFF
TGTGCCAGCAAGAGGCGGGAGAGCACCGGGGAGCTGTTTTTT
>TRBV19|14|TRBJ1-2|.|TRBD1
CATTSGTGDYGYTF
TGTGCCACTACTTCCGGGACAGGGGACTATGGCTACACCTTC
>TRBV24-1|13|TRBJ2-5|.|TRBD1
CATSGTAQETQYF
TGTGCCACCAGCGGGACAGCGCAAGAGACCCAGTACTTC
>TRBV25-1|15|TRBJ1-1|.|.
CASSVTGMRDTEAFF
TGTGCCAGCAGTGTAACAGGGATGAGGGACACTGAAGCTTTCTTT
>TRBV19|16|TRBJ2-7|.|.
CASSIMDSMSSYEQYF
TGTGCCAGTAGTATAATGGACTCAATGAGCTCCTACGAGCAGTACTTC